These T cell receptor beta chains were read from a single sample in a study of radiotherapy plus CTLA-4 blockade in lung cancer. TCRdb keeps only in-frame clones here, not all; method: immunoSEQ multiplex PCR. The sample holds some 27,000 clones, approximately 77% seen once. Sequences were derived from peripheral blood, sampled from a patient treated with radiotherapy plus ipilimumab. These receptors were taken from a human donor with non-small cell lung cancer that progressed on radiotherapy plus ipilimumab. Each CDR3 is given with its conserved first and last residue. The order of the fields is V gene, D gene, J gene, clone size, CDR3 protein, CDR3 DNA. The D gene is left open where the match is weak. Size is stated for part of the rows, as once, few or many counts, or as a class when the clone is expanded.

TRBV5-5	-	TRBJ1-1	-	CASSIPPGRYTEAFF	TGTGCCAGCAGCATTCCCCCGGGACGGTACACTGAAGCTTTCTTT
TRBV27	-	TRBJ2-1	-	CASSLHSGPYNEQFF	TGTGCCAGCAGTTTACATAGTGGGCCCTACAATGAGCAGTTCTTC
TRBV4-2	TRBD1	TRBJ2-2	-	CASSYRTGNTGELFF	TGTGCCAGCAGCTATCGGACAGGGAACACCGGGGAGCTGTTTTTT
TRBV7-9	TRBD2	TRBJ2-1	-	CASSLALAGDYNEQFF	TGTGCCAGCAGCTTAGCTCTAGCGGGGGATTACAATGAGCAGTTCTTC
TRBV10-3	TRBD1	TRBJ2-7	once	CAISEDRDSYEQYF	TGTGCCATCAGTGAGGACAGGGACTCCTACGAGCAGTACTTC
TRBV18	TRBD1	TRBJ1-1	-	CASSPPVYGQGTEAFF	TGTGCCAGCTCACCACCGGTTTACGGACAGGGCACTGAAGCTTTCTTT
TRBV7-9	-	TRBJ2-5	few	CASRGPTYQETQYF	TGTGCCAGCAGGGGGCCAACGTACCAAGAGACCCAGTACTTC
TRBV28	-	TRBJ2-3	-	CASSAPATTSTDTQYF	TGTGCCAGCAGTGCCCCGGCGACCACTAGCACAGATACGCAGTATTTT
TRBV6-1	TRBD1	TRBJ2-3	-	CASSNRGRGTDTQYF	TGTGCCAGCAGTAACAGGGGGCGCGGCACAGATACGCAGTATTTT
TRBV7-2	-	TRBJ2-7	-	CASSSGPRANF	TGTGCCAGCAGCTCCGGGCCTAGAGCGAACTTC
TRBV5-1	-	TRBJ2-2	-	CASSLGQAGELFF	TGCGCCAGCAGCTTGGGTCAAGCCGGGGAGCTGTTTTTT
TRBV7-6	-	TRBJ2-7	-	CASSLVRGAASYEQYF	TGTGCCAGCAGCTTAGTTCGGGGGGCTGCCTCCTACGAGCAGTACTTC